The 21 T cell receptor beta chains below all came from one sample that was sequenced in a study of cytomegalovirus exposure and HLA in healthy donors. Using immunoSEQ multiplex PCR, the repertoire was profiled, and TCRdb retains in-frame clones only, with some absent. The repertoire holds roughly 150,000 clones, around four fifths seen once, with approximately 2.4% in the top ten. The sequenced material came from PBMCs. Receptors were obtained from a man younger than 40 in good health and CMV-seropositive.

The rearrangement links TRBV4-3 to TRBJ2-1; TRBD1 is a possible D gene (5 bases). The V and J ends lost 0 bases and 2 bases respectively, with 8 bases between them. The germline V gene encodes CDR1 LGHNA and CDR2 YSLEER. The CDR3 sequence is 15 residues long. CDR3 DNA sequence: TGCGCCAGCAGCCAAGATCAGGGCACCTACAATGAGCAGTTCTTC. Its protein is CASSQDQGTYNEQFF.

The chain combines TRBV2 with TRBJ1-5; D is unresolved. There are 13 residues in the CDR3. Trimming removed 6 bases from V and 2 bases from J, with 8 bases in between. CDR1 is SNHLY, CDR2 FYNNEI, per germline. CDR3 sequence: CASRGDGNQPQHF. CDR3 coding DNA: TGTGCCAGCAGGGGAGATGGCAATCAGCCCCAGCATTTT.

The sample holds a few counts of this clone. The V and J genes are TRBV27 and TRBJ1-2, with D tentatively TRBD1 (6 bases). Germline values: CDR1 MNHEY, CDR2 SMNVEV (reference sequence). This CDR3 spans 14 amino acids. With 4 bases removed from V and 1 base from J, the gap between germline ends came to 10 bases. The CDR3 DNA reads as TGTGCCAGCAGTTCAAGGGACAATAACTATGGCTACACCTTC. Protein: CASSSRDNNYGYTF.

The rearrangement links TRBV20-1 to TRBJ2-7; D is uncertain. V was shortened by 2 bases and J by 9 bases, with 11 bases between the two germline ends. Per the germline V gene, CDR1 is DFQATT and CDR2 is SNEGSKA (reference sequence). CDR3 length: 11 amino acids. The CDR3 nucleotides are TGCAGTGCTAGACTGACGGGTGGGCAGTACTTC. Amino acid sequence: CSARLTGGQYF.

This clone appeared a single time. This CDR3 is CATKGVEAFF. CDR3 DNA sequence: TGTGCCACCAAGGGGGTTGAAGCTTTCTTT. J is TRBJ1-1 and V is TRBV6-5, with D possibly TRBD1 on 6 matching bases. The CDR3 has 10 residues. The V end lost 10 bases, the J end lost 7 bases, and 10 bases lay between the germline ends. Germline lookup yields CDR1 MNHEY and CDR2 SVGAGI.

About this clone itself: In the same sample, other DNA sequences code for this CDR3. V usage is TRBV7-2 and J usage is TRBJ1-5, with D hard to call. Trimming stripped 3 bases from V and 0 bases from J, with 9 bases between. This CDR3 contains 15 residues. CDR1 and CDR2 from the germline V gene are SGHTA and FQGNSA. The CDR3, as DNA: TGTGCCAGCAGCTTTAAGGGAGATAGCAATCAGCCCCAGCATTTT. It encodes CASSFKGDSNQPQHF.

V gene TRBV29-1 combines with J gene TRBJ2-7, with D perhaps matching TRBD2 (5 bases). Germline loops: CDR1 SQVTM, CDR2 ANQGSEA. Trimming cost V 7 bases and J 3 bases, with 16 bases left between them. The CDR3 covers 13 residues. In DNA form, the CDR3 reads TGCAGCGGCACGGGCGGGTACGGCTACGAGCAGTACTTC. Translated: CSGTGGYGYEQYF.

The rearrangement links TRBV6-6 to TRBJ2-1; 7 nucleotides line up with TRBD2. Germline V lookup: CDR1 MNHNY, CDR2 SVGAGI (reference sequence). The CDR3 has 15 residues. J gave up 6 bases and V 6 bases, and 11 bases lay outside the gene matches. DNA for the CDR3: TGTGCCAGCAGGGTGGGCGGGGGAAAGGTCAATGAGCAGTTCTTC. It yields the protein CASRVGGGKVNEQFF.

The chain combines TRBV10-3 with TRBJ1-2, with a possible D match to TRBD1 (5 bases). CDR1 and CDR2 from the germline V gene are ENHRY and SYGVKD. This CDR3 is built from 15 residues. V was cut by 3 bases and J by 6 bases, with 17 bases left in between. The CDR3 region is CAISESQVGFHGYTF. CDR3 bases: TGTGCCATCAGTGAATCACAGGTTGGATTTCATGGCTACACCTTC.

The CDR3 protein is CASSPDPARGHGDTQYF. The CDR3 DNA follows: TGTGCCAGCAGCCCTGACCCAGCAAGGGGCCACGGGGATACGCAGTATTTT. V and J are TRBV9 and TRBJ2-3; possibly TRBD1 for D (5 bases). V gave up 4 bases and J gave up 6 bases, with 24 bases separating them. This CDR3 comprises 17 residues. Per the germline V gene, CDR1 is SGDLS and CDR2 is YYNGEE.

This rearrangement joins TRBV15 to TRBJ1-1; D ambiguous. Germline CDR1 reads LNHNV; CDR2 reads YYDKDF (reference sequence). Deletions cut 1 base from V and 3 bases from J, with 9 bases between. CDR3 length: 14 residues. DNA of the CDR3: TGTGCCACCAGCAGAGCGGGGAGGGACACTGAAGCTTTCTTT. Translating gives CATSRAGRDTEAFF.

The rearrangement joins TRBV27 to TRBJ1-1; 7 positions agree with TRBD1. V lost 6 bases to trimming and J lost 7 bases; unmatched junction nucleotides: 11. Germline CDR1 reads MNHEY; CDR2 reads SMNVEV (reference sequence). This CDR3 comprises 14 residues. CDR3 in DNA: TGTGCCAGCAGGGGGAAATTAGGGGGCTTTGAAGCTTTCTTT. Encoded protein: CASRGKLGGFEAFF.

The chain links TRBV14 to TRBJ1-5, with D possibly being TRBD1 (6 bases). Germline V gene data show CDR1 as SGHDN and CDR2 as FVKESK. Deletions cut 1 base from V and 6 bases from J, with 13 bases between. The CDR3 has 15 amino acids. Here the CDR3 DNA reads TGTGCCAGCAGCCAAGGGGGGGGGCAAGGTCAGCCCCAGCATTTT. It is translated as CASSQGGGQGQPQHF.

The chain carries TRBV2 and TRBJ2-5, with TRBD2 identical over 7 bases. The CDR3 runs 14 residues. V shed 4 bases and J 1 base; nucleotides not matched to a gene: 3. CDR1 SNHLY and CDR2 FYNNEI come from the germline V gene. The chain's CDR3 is CASSAGGLQETQYF. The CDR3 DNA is TGTGCCAGCAGTGCGGGAGGACTCCAAGAGACCCAGTACTTC.

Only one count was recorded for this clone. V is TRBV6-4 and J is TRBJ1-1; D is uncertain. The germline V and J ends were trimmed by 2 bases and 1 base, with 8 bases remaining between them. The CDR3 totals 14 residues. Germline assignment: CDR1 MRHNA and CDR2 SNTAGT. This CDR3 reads CASSDPVENTEAFF. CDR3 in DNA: TGTGCCAGCAGTGACCCGGTCGAGAACACTGAAGCTTTCTTT.

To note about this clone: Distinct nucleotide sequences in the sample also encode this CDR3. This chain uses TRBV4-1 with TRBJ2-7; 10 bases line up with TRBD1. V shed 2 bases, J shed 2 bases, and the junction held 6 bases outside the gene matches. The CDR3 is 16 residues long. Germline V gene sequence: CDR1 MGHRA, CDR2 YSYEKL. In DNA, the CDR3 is TGCGCCAGCAGCCAACCGCCGGGACAGGGGACCTACGAGCAGTACTTC. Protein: CASSQPPGQGTYEQYF.

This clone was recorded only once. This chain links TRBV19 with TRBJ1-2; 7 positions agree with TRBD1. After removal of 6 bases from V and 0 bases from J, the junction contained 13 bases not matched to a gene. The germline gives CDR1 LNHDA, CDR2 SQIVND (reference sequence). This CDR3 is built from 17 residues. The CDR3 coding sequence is TGTGCCAGTAGCGTCCGACAGGGCACTAACCCTAACTATGGCTACACCTTC. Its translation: CASSVRQGTNPNYGYTF. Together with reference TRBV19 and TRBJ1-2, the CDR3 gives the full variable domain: DGGITQSPKYLFRKEGQNVTLSCEQNLNHDAMYWYRQDPGQGLRLIYYSQIVNDFQKGDIAEGYSVSREKKESFPLTVTSAQKNPTAFYLCASSVRQGTNPNYGYTFGSGTRLTVV.

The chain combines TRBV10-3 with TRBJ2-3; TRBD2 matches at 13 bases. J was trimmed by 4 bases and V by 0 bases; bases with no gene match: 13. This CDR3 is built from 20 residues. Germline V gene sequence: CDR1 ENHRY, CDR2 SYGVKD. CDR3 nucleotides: TGTGCCATCAGTGAGTCCCTCACTAGCGGGGGGGCCCATGGCGCAGATACGCAGTATTTT. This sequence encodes CAISESLTSGGAHGADTQYF.

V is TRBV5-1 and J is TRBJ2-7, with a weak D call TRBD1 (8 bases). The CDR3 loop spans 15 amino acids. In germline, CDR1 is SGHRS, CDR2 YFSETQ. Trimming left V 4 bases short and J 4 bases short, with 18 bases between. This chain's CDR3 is CASSGGAGGEYEQYF. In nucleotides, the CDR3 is TGCGCCAGCAGCGGGGGGGCAGGGGGCGAGTACGAGCAGTACTTC.

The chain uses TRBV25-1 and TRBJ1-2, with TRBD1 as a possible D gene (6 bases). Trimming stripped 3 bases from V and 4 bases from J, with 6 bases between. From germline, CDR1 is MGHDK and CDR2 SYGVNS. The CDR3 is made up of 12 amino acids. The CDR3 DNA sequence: TGTGCCAGCAGTGACAGGGGCTATGGCTACACCTTC. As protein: CASSDRGYGYTF.

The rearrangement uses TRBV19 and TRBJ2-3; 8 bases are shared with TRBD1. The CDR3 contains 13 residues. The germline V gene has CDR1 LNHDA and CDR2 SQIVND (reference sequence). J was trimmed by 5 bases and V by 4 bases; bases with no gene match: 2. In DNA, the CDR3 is TGTGCCAGTAGTACCGGACAGGGAGATACGCAGTATTTT. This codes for CASSTGQGDTQYF.